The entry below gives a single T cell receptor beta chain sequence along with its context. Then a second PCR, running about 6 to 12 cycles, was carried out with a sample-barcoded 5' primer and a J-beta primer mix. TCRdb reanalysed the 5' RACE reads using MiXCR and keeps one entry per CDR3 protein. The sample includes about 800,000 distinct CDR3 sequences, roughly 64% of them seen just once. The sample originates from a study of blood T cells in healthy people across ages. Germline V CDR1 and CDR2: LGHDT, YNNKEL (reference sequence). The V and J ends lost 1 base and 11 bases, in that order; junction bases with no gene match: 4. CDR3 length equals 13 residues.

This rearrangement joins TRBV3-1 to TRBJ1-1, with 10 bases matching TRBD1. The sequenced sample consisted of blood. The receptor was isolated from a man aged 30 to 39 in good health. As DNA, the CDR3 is TGTGCCAGCAGCCAAGCCGGGACAGGGGACGCTTTCTTT. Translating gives CASSQAGTGDAFF.